The T cell receptor beta chain described here comes from a study of T-cell memory formation after mild COVID-19. Looking at the study overall: Clusters were largely donor specific. Study findings and constraints: Clones that contracted from day 15 to 85 had balanced CD4/CD8; later expanders were CD4+ biased. Contracting CD4+ clones lay largely in CM and EM, with CD8+ ones residing in EMRA.

Comment on this clonotype: Its matching antigen is unknown.

Trimming left V 4 bases short and J 6 bases short, with 10 bases between. Germline assignment: CDR1 LGHNA and CDR2 YSLEER. This CDR3 contains 13 residues. TCRdb reprocessed the 5' RACE reads via MiXCR and lists one record per CDR3 protein. The sample consists of roughly 380,000 distinct CDR3 sequences, around 28% of them appearing once. The chain uses TRBV4-3 and TRBJ2-1; D uncertain. The specimen sequenced was PBMCs or a T cell subset sorted from them (not recorded which). This clonotype was sampled from an adult woman who had mild COVID-19 (a few samples of this study predate the infection). Cell type and time point are not known. This chain's CDR3 is CASSPPDGNEQFF. As DNA, the CDR3 is TGCGCCAGCAGCCCCCCAGACGGCAATGAGCAGTTCTTC.